The entry below describes one TCR beta chain. This entry is derived from a study of blood T cell repertoires in COVID-19. The overall study: Material from acute and convalescent COVID-19 was sourced from the United States, Italy and Spain. The cDNA or gDNA used as material had been derived from T cells, B-cell-depleted T cells, or PBMCs.

The authors' processing: Researchers report that nucleated cell counts were estimated from reference gene primer amplification. Libraries were prepared by immunoSEQ multiplex PCR; TCRdb keeps only in-frame clonotypes and omits some of them. V and J calls and clone size are those listed in that table; D and trimming were worked out from the DNA. The table includes 90,000 to 110,000 clones, about 76% detected once. V gave up 4 bases and J gave up 7 bases, with 9 bases separating them. Germline lookup yields CDR1 MNHEY and CDR2 SVGAGI. The CDR3 is made up of 12 amino acids. The chain couples TRBV6-5 to TRBJ2-3; maybe TRBD1 (5 bases). The source is a man aged 80 or over with acute or convalescent COVID-19. Sequenced sample: peripheral blood. The CDR3 here is CASSSNRNTQYF. The CDR3 nucleotides are TGTGCCAGCAGTTCGAACAGGAATACGCAGTATTTT.